This TCR beta chain originates from a study of blood T cell repertoires in COVID-19. Looking at the study overall: The United States, Italy and Spain provided the acute and convalescent COVID-19 samples. The analysed material was cDNA or gDNA that came from T cells, B-cell-depleted T cells, or PBMCs.

The germline V gene encodes CDR1 MNHNS and CDR2 SASEGT. J was trimmed by 3 bases and V by 3 bases; bases with no gene match: 11. CDR3 length equals 17 residues. Data came from immunoSEQ multiplex PCR; TCRdb stores just in-frame clones and leaves some out. The sample contains about 250,000 clones, around 88% of which appear only once. This clonotype was obtained from a woman in her twenties or thirties with COVID-19, enrolled during active disease. The rearrangement links TRBV6-1 to TRBJ2-1, with 7 positions matching TRBD2. Sequencing was done on a sample of peripheral blood. In DNA form, the CDR3 reads TGTGCCAGCAGTGATTCGTTCGGGGGAGGGTTCTACAATGAGCAGTTCTTC. Translating gives CASSDSFGGGFYNEQFF.